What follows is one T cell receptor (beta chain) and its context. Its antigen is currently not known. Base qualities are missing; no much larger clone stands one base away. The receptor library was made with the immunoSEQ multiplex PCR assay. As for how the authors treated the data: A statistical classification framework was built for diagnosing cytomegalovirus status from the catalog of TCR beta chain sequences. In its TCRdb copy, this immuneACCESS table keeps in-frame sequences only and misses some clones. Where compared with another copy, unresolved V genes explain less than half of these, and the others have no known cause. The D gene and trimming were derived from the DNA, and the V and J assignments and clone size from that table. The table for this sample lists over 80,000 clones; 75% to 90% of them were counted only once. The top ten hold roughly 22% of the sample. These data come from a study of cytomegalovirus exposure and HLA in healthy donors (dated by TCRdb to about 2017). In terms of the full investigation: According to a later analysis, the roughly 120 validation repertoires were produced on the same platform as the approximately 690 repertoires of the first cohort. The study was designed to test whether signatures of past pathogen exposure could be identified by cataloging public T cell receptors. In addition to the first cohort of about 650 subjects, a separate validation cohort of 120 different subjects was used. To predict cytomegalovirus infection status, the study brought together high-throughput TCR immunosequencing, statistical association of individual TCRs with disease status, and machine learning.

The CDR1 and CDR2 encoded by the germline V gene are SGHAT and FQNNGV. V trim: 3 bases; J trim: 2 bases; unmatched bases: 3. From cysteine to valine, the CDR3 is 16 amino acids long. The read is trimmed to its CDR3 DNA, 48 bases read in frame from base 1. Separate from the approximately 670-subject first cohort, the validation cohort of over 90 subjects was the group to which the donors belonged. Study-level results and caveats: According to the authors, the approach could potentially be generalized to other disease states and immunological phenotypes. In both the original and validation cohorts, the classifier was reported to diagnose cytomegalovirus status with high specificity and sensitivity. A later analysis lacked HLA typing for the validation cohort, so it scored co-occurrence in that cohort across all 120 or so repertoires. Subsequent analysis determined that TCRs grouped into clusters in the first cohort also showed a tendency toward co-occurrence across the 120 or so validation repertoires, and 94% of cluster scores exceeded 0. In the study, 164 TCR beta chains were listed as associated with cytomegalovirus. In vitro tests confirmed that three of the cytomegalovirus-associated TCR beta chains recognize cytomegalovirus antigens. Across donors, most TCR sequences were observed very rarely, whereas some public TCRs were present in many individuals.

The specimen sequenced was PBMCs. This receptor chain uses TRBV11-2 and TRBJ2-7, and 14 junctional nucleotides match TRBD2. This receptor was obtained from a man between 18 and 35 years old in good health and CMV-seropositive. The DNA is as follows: TGTGCCAGCAGCTTTGGACTAGCGGGAGGTCCCTACGAGCAGTACGTC. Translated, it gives CASSFGLAGGPYEQYV.